The source of this TCR beta chain is a study of response to subunit inactivated influenza vaccine. Regarding the study as a whole: The authors suggested that few new T cells are recruited per seasonal influenza vaccination.

This CDR3 contains 13 residues. V was cut by 5 bases and J by 6 bases, with 10 bases left in between. Per germline, CDR1 MNHNY and CDR2 SVGAGI (reference sequence). TCRdb fed the RT-PCR reads into MiXCR, producing one record per CDR3 protein. The sample lists roughly 460,000 distinct CDR3 sequences; approximately 11% were seen once. A note on this clonotype: Antigen unknown.

V gene TRBV6-6 combines with J gene TRBJ2-2; TRBD1 might be the D (5 bases). The clonotype comes from a man in his fifties who received an inactivated influenza vaccine. This sample comprised PBMCs from blood, obtained 45 days after vaccination. In DNA form, the CDR3 reads TGTGCCAGCAGTCCAGGGTTCCCCGGGGAGCTGTTTTTT. Translating gives CASSPGFPGELFF.